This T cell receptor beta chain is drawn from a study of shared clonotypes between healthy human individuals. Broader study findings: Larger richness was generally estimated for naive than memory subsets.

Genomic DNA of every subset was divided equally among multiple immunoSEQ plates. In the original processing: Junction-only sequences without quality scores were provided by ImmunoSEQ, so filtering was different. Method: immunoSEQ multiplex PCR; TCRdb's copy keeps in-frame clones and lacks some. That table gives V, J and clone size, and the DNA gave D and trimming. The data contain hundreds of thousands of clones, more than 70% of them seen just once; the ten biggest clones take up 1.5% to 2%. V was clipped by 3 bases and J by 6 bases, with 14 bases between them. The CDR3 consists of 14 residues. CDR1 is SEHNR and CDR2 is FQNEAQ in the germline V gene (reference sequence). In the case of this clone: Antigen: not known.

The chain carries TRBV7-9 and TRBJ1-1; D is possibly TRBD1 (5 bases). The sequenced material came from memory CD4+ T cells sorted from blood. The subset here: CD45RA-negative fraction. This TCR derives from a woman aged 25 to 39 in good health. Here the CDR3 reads CASSFQGGGSEAFF. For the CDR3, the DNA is TGTGCCAGCAGCTTTCAGGGTGGAGGATCTGAAGCTTTCTTT.